The clone carrying this T cell receptor beta chain was seen once. Trimming removed 4 bases from V and 4 bases from J; junction bases left unmatched: 11. In germline, CDR1 is SGHRS, CDR2 YFSETQ. This CDR3 is 18 amino acids long. The sample comes from a study of blood T cell repertoires in COVID-19. TCRdb's copy holds only in-frame clones and misses some; the assay was immunoSEQ multiplex PCR. The data contain approximately 150,000 clones, roughly 90% of them seen just once; the ten biggest clones take up roughly a sixth. The sequence was collected from a man in his forties or fifties with active or convalescent COVID-19. The chain links TRBV5-1 to TRBJ2-2, with 12 bases identical to TRBD2. Sequencing was done on a sample of peripheral blood. In DNA, the CDR3 is TGCGCCAGCAGCCAAAACCCCGGGACTAGCGGGTTCACCGGGGAGCTGTTTTTT. Translation: CASSQNPGTSGFTGELFF.